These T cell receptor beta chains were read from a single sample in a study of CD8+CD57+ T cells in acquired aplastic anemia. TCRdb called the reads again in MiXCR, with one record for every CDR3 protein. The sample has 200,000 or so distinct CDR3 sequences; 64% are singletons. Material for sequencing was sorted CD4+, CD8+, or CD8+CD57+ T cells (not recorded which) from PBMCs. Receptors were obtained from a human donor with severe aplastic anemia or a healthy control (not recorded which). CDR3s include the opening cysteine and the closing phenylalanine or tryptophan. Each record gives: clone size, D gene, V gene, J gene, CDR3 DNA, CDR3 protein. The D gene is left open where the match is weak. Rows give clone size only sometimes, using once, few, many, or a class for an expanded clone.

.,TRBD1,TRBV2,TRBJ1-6,TGTGCCAGCATTCCCCGGACAGGGGCCAATTCACCCCTCCACTTT,CASIPRTGANSPLHF
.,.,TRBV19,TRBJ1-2,TGTGCCAGTATTAGGGACAACACTAACTATGGCTACACCTTC,CASIRDNTNYGYTF
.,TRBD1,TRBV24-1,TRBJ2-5,TGTGCCACCAGTGACCCGGGACAGGGGGTTTTAGAGACCCAGTACTTC,CATSDPGQGVLETQYF
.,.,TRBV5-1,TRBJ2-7,TGCGCCAGCAGCTCCGGACGGTACGAGCAGTACTTC,CASSSGRYEQYF
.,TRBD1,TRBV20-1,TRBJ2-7,TGCAGTTACAGAGACAGGGGGCTGTACGAGCAGTACTTC,CSYRDRGLYEQYF
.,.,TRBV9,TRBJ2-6,TGTGCCAGCACGGCAGGGAGCTCTGGGGCCAACGTCCTGACTTTC,CASTAGSSGANVLTF
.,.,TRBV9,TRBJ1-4,TGTGCCAGCAGCCCTCTTATGGGCGGTAATGAAAAACTGTTTTTT,CASSPLMGGNEKLFF
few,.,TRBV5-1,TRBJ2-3,TGCGCCAGCAGCTTGGGACTGAGCACAGATACGCAGTATTTT,CASSLGLSTDTQYF
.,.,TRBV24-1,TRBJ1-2,TGTGCCACCAGTGATGGGCCGACACTGAACTATGGCTGCACCTTC,CATSDGPTLNYGCTF
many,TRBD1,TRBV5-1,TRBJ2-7,TGCGCCAGCAGCTCTGGGGACAGGGAGGGATACGAGCAGTACTTC,CASSSGDREGYEQYF
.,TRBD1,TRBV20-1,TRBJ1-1,TGCAGTGCTAGGGACTCCGGGACAGGGGGCGCAGACGGGTCTGAAGCTTTCTTT,CSARDSGTGGADGSEAFF
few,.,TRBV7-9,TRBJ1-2,TGTGCCAGCAGCTTAGTAGCAGGGTTTTCGGCTAACTATGGCTACACCTTC,CASSLVAGFSANYGYTF
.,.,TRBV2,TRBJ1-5,TGTGCCAGCACCGGAAGTCAGGGGAATCAGCCCCAGCATTTT,CASTGSQGNQPQHF
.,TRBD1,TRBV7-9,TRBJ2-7,TGCGCCAGCAGCCAACCGACAGGGGGTTTGGAAGAGCAGTACTTC,CASSQPTGGLEEQYF
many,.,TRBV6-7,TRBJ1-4,TGTGCCAGCAGTTACTTTTGGGAAGGGGATTCAGAAAAACTGTTTTTT,CASSYFWEGDSEKLFF
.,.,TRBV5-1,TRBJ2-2,TGCGCCAGCAGCTTGGTGGTGAACACCGGGGAGCTGTTTTTT,CASSLVVNTGELFF
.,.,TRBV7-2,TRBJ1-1,TGTGCCAGCAGCTCCCTGCACGGGTCCACTGAAGCTTTCTTT,CASSSLHGSTEAFF
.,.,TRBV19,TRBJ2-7,TGTGCCAGTAGCCCCGCCCGGTCGACCAACTACGAGCAGTACTTC,CASSPARSTNYEQYF
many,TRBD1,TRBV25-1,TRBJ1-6,TGTGCCAGCGGCAGACAGGGAGATAATTCACCCCTCCACTTT,CASGRQGDNSPLHF
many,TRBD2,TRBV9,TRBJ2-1,TGTGCCAGCAGCGTAGGAGGGGACCTCGGGAGGGGCAATGAGCAGTTCTTC,CASSVGGDLGRGNEQFF